These T cell receptor beta chains were read from a single sample in a study of blood T cell repertoires in COVID-19. Assay used: immunoSEQ multiplex PCR; TCRdb lists only in-frame clones, some missing. The sample holds 200,000 to 300,000 clones, 83% seen once. Specimen: PBMCs or T cells enriched from blood (not recorded which). These receptors were taken from a woman in her forties who had been exposed to COVID-19. The CDR3 runs from the conserved cysteine through the conserved F or W. The D gene is left open where the match is weak. Size is stated for part of the rows, as once, few or many counts, or as a class when the clone is expanded.

V	D	J	size	CDR3	DNA
TRBV5-5	NA	TRBJ2-7	NA	CASSLHWPEQYF	TGTGCCAGCAGCTTGCATTGGCCCGAGCAGTACTTC
TRBV12-3/TRBV12-4	NA	TRBJ1-4	NA	CATRGDGNEKLFF	TGTGCCACCCGGGGGGATGGGAATGAAAAACTGTTTTTT
TRBV3-1/TRBV3-2	NA	TRBJ1-4	NA	CASSQRTNEKLFF	TGTGCCAGCAGCCAGAGGACTAATGAAAAACTGTTTTTT
TRBV28	NA	TRBJ1-5	NA	CASSLQGGNQPQHF	TGTGCCAGCAGTTTACAGGGCGGCAATCAGCCCCAGCATTTT
TRBV11-2	NA	TRBJ1-2	NA	CASSLGARTQGYGYTF	TGTGCCAGCAGCTTAGGCGCCCGGACTCAGGGGTATGGCTACACCTTC
TRBV7-6	NA	TRBJ2-2	NA	CASSPAPGFTGELFF	TGTGCCAGCAGCCCCGCCCCAGGGTTCACCGGGGAGCTGTTTTTT
TRBV6-6	NA	TRBJ2-1	NA	CASRGNEAQRDNEQFF	TGTGCCAGCCGGGGGAATGAAGCCCAGAGGGACAATGAGCAGTTCTTC
TRBV7-9	NA	TRBJ1-1	NA	CASSPYTNTEAFF	TGTGCCAGCAGTCCATACACAAACACTGAAGCTTTCTTT
TRBV11-3	TRBD1	TRBJ2-6	NA	CASSSQGAGANVLTF	TGTGCCAGCAGCTCACAGGGGGCCGGGGCCAACGTCCTGACTTTC
TRBV5-1	TRBD2	TRBJ2-3	once	CASSLAASGKGEYF	TGCGCCAGCAGCTTGGCAGCTAGCGGCAAAGGAGAGTATTTT
TRBV4-1	TRBD2	TRBJ2-1	NA	CASSQVVAGGNEQFF	TGCGCCAGCAGCCAAGTAGTAGCGGGGGGGAATGAGCAGTTCTTC
TRBV7-9	NA	TRBJ2-5	NA	CASSSPGLQETQYF	TGTGCCAGCAGCTCGCCGGGACTTCAAGAGACCCAGTACTTC
TRBV7-6	NA	TRBJ1-3	NA	CASSPGTGDTIYF	TGTGCCAGCAGCCCCGGGACTGGGGACACCATATATTTT